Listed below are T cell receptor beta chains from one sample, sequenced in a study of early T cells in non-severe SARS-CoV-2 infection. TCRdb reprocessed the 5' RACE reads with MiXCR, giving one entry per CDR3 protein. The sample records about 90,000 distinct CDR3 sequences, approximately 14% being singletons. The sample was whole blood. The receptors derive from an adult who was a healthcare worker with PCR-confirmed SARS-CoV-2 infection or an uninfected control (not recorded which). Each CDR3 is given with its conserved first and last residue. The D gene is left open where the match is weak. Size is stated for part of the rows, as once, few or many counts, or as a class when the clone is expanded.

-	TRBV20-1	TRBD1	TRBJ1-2	TGCAGTGCCGGAAGGGGGCCTGGTAACTATGGCTACACCTTC	CSAGRGPGNYGYTF
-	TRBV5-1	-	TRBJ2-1	TGCGCCAGCAGCCTGACGACTGAGGGCAATGAGCAGTTCTTC	CASSLTTEGNEQFF
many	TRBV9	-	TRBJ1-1	TGTGCCAGCAGCGTAGAACCGGTGAGGTCCGAAGCTTTCTTT	CASSVEPVRSEAFF
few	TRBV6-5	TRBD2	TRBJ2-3	TGTGCCAGCAGATACTCGGGGGGACGGGGCACAGATACGCAGTATTTT	CASRYSGGRGTDTQYF
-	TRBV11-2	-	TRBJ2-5	TGTGCCAGCAGCTCCCCCCCCGGGAGTTGGGGACGGTACCAAGAGACCCAGTACTTC	CASSSPPGSWGRYQETQYF
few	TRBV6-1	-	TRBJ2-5	TGTGCCAGCAGGGGGACAGGCGGGGGCGGAGGACAGTACTTC	CASRGTGGGGGQYF
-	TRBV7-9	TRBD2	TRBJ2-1	TGTGCCAGCAGCCCCCCGGGAGGTTACAATGAGCAGTTCTTC	CASSPPGGYNEQFF
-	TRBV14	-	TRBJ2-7	TGTGCCAGCAGCCAAGGTTTCCACGAGCAGTACTTC	CASSQGFHEQYF
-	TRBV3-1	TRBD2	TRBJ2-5	TGTGCCAGCAGCCAAGGTCACTCGGAGACTAGCTCCGAGACCCAGTACTTC	CASSQGHSETSSETQYF
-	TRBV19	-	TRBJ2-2	TGTGCCAGTATTTGGGACGCGAACACCGGGGAGCTGTTTTTT	CASIWDANTGELFF
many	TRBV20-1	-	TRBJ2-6	TGCAGTGCTAGAGGGTCAGGGGCTGGGGCCAACGTCCTGACTTTC	CSARGSGAGANVLTF
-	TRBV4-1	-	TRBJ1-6	TGCGCCAGCAGCCAGGGGGGAGATAATTCACCCCTCCACTTT	CASSQGGDNSPLHF
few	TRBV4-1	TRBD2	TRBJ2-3	TGCGCCAGCAGCCCAGTCGTGAGCGGGAGTGGACCAGATACGCAGTATTTT	CASSPVVSGSGPDTQYF
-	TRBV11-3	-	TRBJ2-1	TGTGCCAGCAGCTTAGAGGAGGGGGACTCGGCATACAATGAGCAGTTCTTC	CASSLEEGDSAYNEQFF
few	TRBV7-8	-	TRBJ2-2	TGTGCCAGCAGCCCTGGTCGCGGGGAGCTGTTTTTT	CASSPGRGELFF
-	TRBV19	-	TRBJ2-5	TGTGCCAGTAGTTCGACTGTGGCCCAGTACTTC	CASSSTVAQYF
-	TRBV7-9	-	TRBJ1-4	TGTGCCAGCAGTCCGGGGGGAACAACTAATGAAAAACTGTTTTTT	CASSPGGTTNEKLFF
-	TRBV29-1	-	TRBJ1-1	TGCAGCGGGGTGGGTGCTGAAGCTTTCTTT	CSGVGAEAFF
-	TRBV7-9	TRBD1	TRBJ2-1	TGTGCCAGCAACAGAGGGACAGGGGGGTACAATGAGCAGTTCTTC	CASNRGTGGYNEQFF
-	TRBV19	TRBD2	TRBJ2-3	TGTGCCAGTAGTTTGCTAGCGGGAGCGGATACGCAGTATTTT	CASSLLAGADTQYF
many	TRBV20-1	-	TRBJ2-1	TGCAGTGCTCCCCCACGTCAGGGGGGCTCCTACAATGAGCAGTTCTTC	CSAPPRQGGSYNEQFF
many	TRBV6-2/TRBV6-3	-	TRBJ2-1	TGTGCCAGCAGGGCAGCGGCCACTTACAATGAGCAGTTCTTC	CASRAAATYNEQFF
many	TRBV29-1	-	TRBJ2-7	TGCAGCGTTGCCCAGCGCCTCGACGAGCAGTACTTC	CSVAQRLDEQYF
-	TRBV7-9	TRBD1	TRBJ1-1	TGTGCCAGCAGCCCCAGCCCGGGACAGGGAGAGGACACTGAAGCTTTCTTT	CASSPSPGQGEDTEAFF
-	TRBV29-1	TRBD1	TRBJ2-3	TGCAGCGCTCGACCGTTCCGGGACAGAAGCACAGATACGCAGTATTTT	CSARPFRDRSTDTQYF
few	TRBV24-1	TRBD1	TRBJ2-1	TGTGCCACCAGTGATTCTGGACAGGGTAACAGGAATGAGCAGTTCTTC	CATSDSGQGNRNEQFF
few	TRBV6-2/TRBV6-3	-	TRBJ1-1	TGTGCCAGCCGGGAGGGGAGCACTGAAGCTTTCTTT	CASREGSTEAFF
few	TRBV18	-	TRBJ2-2	TGTGCCAGCTCACCGATGGCAGAAAACACCGGGGAGCTGTTTTTT	CASSPMAENTGELFF
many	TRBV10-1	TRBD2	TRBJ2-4	TGCGCCAGCAGTGAGTCCACTTGGAGCGGGAGAAACATTCAGTACTTC	CASSESTWSGRNIQYF
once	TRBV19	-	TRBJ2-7	TGTGCCAGTAGTATGGGGCCCTGGATGGAGCAGTACTTC	CASSMGPWMEQYF
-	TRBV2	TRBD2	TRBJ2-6	TGTGCCAGCAGTCTGACTAGCGGAACTGCTGGGGCCAACGTCCTGACTTTC	CASSLTSGTAGANVLTF
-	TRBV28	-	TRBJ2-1	TGTGCCAGCAGGCGGACTTACAATGAGCAGTTCTTC	CASRRTYNEQFF
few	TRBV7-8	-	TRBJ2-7	TGTGCCAGCAGCTTAGATATGCCGGGACTCGACTTC	CASSLDMPGLDF
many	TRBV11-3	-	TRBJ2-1	TGTGCCAGCAGCTTGTGGGGGGACAATGAGCAGTTCTTC	CASSLWGDNEQFF
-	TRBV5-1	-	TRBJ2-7	TGCGCCAGCAGCGAGCTTATCGAGACGGGCGAGCAGTACTTC	CASSELIETGEQYF
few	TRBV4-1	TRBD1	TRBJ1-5	TGCGCCAGCAGCCAAACTCTAGGGCAGGGGGCCAATCAGCCCCAGCATTTT	CASSQTLGQGANQPQHF
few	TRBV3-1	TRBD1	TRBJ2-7	TGTGCCAGCAGCCAAGCCCGGGACAGGGGATCCTACGAGCAGTACTTC	CASSQARDRGSYEQYF
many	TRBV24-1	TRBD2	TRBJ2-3	TGTGCCACCAGTGCGACTAGCGATACAGATACGCAGTATTTT	CATSATSDTDTQYF
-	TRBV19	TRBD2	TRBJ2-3	TGTGCCAGTAGTCTGCTAGCGGTCGATGGGTCAGATACGCAGTATTTT	CASSLLAVDGSDTQYF
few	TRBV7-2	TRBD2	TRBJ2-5	TGTGCCAGCAGCGCAGGGATCCGGACTAGCGGGAGGAGGGAGACCCAGTACTTC	CASSAGIRTSGRRETQYF
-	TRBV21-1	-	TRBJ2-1	TGTGCCAGCAGCAAGGGGACAGGGGAGAGGAATGAGCAGTTCTTC	CASSKGTGERNEQFF
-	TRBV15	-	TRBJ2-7	TGTGCCACCAGCAGAACCCGATTCGGCGGGCAGTACTTC	CATSRTRFGGQYF
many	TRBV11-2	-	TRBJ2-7	TGTGCCAGCAGCCTGTGGCGGTCGAGCTCCTACGAGCAGTACTTC	CASSLWRSSSYEQYF
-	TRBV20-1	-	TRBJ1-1	TGCAGTGCGGACACCCTAGGCGGGGTGAACACTGAAGCTTTCTTT	CSADTLGGVNTEAFF
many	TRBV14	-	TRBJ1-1	TGTGCCAGCAGCCCCAGGGCACTGATGAACACTGAAGCTTTCTTT	CASSPRALMNTEAFF
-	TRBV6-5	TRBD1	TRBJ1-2	TGTGCCAGCAGAATATCCGGGACAGCCTATGGCTACACCTTC	CASRISGTAYGYTF
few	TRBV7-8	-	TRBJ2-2	TGTGCCAGCAGCTTATATGGCTCCTCCAGCACCGGGGAGCTGTTTTTT	CASSLYGSSSTGELFF